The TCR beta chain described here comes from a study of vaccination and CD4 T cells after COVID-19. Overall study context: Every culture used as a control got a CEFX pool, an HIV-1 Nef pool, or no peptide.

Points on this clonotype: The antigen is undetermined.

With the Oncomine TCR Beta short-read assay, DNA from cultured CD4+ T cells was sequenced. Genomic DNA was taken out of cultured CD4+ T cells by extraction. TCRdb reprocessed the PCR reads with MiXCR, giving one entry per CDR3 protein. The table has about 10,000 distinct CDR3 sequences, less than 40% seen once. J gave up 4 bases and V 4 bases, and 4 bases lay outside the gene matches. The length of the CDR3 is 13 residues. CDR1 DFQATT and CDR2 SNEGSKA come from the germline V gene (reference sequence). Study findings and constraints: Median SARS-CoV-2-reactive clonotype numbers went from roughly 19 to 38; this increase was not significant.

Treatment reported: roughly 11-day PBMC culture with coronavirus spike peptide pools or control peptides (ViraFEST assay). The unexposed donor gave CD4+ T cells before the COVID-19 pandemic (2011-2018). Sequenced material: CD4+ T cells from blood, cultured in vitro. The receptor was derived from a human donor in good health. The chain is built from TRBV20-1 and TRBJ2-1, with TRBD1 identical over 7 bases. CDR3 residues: CSATRTGYNEQFF. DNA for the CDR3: TGCAGTGCTACTCGGACAGGATACAATGAGCAGTTCTTC.